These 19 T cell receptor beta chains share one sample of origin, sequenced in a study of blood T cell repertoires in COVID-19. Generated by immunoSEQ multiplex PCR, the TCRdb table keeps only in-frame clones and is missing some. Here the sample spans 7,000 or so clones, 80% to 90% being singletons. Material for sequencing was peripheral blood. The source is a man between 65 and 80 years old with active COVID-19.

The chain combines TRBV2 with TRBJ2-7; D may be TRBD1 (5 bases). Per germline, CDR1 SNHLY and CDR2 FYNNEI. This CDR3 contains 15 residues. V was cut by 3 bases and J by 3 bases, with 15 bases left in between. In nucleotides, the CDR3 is TGTGCCAGCAGTGAGCTTGGACATGGAAGCTACGAGCAGTACTTC. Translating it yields CASSELGHGSYEQYF.

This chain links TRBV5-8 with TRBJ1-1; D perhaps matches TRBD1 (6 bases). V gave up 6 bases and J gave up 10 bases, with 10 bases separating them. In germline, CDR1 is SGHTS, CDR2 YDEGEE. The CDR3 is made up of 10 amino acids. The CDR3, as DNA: TGTGCCAGCATGGGGGCGGGAGCTTTCTTT. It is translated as CASMGAGAFF.

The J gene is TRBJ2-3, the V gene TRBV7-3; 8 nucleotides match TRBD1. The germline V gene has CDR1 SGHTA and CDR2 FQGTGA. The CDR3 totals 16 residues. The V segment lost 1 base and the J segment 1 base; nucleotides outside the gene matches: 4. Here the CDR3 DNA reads TGTGCCAGCAGCTTAAACCCGGGACAGGGCACAGATACGCAGTATTTT. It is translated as CASSLNPGQGTDTQYF. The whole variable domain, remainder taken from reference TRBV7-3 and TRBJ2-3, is GAGVSQTPSNKVTEKGKYVELRCDPISGHTALYWYRQSLGQGPEFLIYFQGTGAADDSGLPNDRFFAVRPEGSVSTLKIQRTERGDSAVYLCASSLNPGQGTDTQYFGPGTRLTVL.

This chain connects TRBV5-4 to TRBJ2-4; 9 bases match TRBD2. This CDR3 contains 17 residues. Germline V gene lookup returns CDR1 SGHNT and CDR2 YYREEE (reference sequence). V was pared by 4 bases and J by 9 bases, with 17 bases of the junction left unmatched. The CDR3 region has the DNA TGTGCCAGCAGCCCGGGAGGAGCGGGCGGGGGGGCTGGCATTCAGTACTTC. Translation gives CASSPGGAGGGAGIQYF. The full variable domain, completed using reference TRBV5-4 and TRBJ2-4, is ETGVTQSPTHLIKTRGQQVTLRCSSQSGHNTVSWYQQALGQGPQFIFQYYREEENGRGNFPPRFSGLQFPNYSSELNVNALELDDSALYLCASSPGGAGGGAGIQYFGAGTRLSVL.

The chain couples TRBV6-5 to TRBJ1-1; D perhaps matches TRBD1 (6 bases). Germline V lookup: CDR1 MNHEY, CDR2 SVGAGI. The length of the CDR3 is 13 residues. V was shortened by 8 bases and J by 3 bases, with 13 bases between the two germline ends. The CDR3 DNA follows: TGTGCCAGCGGCAGGGGTTGGGACACTGAAGCTTTCTTT. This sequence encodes CASGRGWDTEAFF.

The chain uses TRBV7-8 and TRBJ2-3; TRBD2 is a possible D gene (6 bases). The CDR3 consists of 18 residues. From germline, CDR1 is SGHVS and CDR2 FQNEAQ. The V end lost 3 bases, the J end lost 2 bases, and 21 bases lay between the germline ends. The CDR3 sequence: CASSFRGIPRGITDTQYF. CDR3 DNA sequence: TGTGCCAGCAGCTTCCGGGGGATTCCCCGAGGGATCACAGATACGCAGTATTTT.

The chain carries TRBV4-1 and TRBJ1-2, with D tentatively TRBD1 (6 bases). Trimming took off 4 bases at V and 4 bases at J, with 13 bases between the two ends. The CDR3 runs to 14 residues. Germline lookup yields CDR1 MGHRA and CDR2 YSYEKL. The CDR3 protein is CASSPLTGIYGYTF. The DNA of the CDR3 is TGCGCCAGCAGCCCCCTGACAGGAATCTATGGCTACACCTTC.

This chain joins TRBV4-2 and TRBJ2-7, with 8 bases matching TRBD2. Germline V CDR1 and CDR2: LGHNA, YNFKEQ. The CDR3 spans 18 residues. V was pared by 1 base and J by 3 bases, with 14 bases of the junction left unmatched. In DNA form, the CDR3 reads TGTGCCAGCAGCCAAGTTGGAAGTCGGGTAGCGGGGATCTACGAGCAGTACTTC. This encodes CASSQVGSRVAGIYEQYF.

The CDR3 nucleotides read TGTGCCAGCAGCTCGGGATTCGGGGGAGCTGAAGCTTTCTTT. It translates to CASSSGFGGAEAFF. The chain joins TRBV6-5 to TRBJ1-1; possibly TRBD1 for D (5 bases). The V end lost 6 bases, the J end lost 6 bases, and 17 bases lay between the germline ends. The V gene's germline CDR1 is MNHEY and CDR2 SVGAGI. This CDR3 has 14 amino acids.

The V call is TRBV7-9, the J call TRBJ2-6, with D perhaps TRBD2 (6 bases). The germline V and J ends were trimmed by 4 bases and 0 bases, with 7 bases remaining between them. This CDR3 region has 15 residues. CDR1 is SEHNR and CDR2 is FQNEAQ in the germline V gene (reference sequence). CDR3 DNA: TGTGCCAGCAGCTCGGGGGTCTCTGGGGCCAACGTCCTGACTTTC. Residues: CASSSGVSGANVLTF.

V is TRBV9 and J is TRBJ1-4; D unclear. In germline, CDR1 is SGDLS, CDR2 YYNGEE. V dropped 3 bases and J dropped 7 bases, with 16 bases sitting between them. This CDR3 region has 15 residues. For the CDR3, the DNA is TGTGCCAGCAGCGACTCGAGCAGGCCCGGTGAAAAACTGTTTTTT. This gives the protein CASSDSSRPGEKLFF.

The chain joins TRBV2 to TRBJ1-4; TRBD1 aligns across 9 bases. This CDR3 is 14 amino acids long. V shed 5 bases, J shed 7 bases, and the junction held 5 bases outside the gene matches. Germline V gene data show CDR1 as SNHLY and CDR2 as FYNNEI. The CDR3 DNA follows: TGTGCCAGCAGTTCGACAGGGGGAAGTGAAAAACTGTTTTTT. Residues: CASSSTGGSEKLFF.

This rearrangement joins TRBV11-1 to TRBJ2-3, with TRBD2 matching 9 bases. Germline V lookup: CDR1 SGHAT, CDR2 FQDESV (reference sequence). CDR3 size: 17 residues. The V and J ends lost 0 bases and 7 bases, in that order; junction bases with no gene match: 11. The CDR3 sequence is CASSLARSGGLRNTQYF. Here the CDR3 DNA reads TGTGCCAGCAGCTTAGCGCGGAGCGGGGGGTTGAGGAATACGCAGTATTTT.

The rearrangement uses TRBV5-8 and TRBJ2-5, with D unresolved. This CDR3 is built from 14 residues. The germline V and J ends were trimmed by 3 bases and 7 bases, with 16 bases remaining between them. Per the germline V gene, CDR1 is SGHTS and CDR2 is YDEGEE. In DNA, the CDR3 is TGTGCCAGCAGCTCCATAAACAGCCTCCCGACCCAGTACTTC. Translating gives CASSSINSLPTQYF.

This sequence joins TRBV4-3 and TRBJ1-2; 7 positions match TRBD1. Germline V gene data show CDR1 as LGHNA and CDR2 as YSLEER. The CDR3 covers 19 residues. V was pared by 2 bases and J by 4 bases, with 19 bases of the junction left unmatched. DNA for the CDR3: TGCGCCAGCAGCCAACTTATAGACGCGGACCAGGGGGGTTTCTATGGCTACACCTTC. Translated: CASSQLIDADQGGFYGYTF.

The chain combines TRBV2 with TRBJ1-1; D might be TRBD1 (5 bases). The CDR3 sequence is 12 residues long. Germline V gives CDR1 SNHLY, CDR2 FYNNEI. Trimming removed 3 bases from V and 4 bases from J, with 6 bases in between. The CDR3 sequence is CASSEGGTEAFF. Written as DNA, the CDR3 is TGTGCCAGCAGTGAGGGGGGCACTGAAGCTTTCTTT.

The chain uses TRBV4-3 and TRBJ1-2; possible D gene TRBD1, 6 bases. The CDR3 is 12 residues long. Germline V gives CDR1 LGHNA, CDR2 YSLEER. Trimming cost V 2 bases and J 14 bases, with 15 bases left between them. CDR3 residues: CASSQLQGRPTF. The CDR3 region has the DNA TGCGCCAGCAGCCAACTACAGGGTAGGCCAACCTTC.

The CDR3 coding sequence is TGTGCCAGCAGCTTAATGGGAGGGCAGAGGCTCGCAGATACGCAGTATTTT. Translating it yields CASSLMGGQRLADTQYF. The chain has TRBV11-3 and TRBJ2-3; TRBD2 aligns across 7 bases. CDR3 length: 17 amino acids. V gave up 2 bases and J gave up 4 bases; unmatched junction bases: 12. Germline values: CDR1 SGHNT, CDR2 YENEEA.

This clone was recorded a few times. CDR3 DNA: TGTGCCAGCAGCCAACTGGACAGGGGCCACGAGCAGTACTTC. This codes for CASSQLDRGHEQYF. The V call is TRBV3-1 (or the pseudogene TRBV3-2), the J call TRBJ2-7, with 9 bases identical to TRBD1. The length of the CDR3 is 14 residues. V lost 2 bases to trimming and J lost 5 bases; unmatched junction nucleotides: 4. Germline V lookup: CDR1 LGHDT, CDR2 YNNKEL (reference sequence).